The 9 T cell receptor beta chains listed next were all sequenced from one sample in a study of CD8+ T cells in alopecia areata. As the sequencing template, cDNA was produced by extracting RNA and reverse transcribing it. Sequencing used immunoSEQ multiplex PCR; TCRdb keeps in-frame clones, though not all of them. The sample contains about 110,000 clones, roughly 59% of which appear only once. Sequencing input: CD8+ T cells sorted from blood. The receptors here all came from a human donor in good health.

CDR3 sequence: CASSTLTGPRPPLHF. The CDR3, as DNA: TGTGCCAGCAGCACCCTGACAGGGCCGCGGCCACCCCTCCACTTT. The chain employs TRBV11-2 and TRBJ1-6, with TRBD1 matching over 7 bases. Per the germline V gene, CDR1 is SGHAT and CDR2 is FQNNGV. The V and J ends lost 5 bases and 11 bases, in that order; junction bases with no gene match: 12. CDR3 length equals 15 residues.

CDR3 region: CASSQGGSEQFF. The CDR3 DNA sequence: TGTGCCAGCAGCCAAGGGGGCAGTGAGCAGTTCTTC. The J gene is TRBJ2-1, the V gene TRBV4-2, with D maybe TRBD1 (5 bases). The CDR3 has 12 amino acids. Per the germline V gene, CDR1 is LGHNA and CDR2 is YNFKEQ. The V end was cut by 1 base, the J end by 9 bases, with 7 bases between.

V and J are TRBV27 and TRBJ2-7; D gene unclear. V lost 6 bases to trimming and J lost 5 bases, with 11 bases between them. Germline CDR1 and CDR2: MNHEY and SMNVEV (reference sequence). The CDR3 is 12 residues long. This CDR3 reads CASRGGRNEQYF. DNA for the CDR3: TGTGCCAGCAGAGGTGGGCGGAACGAGCAGTACTTC.

The J gene is TRBJ2-1, the V gene TRBV28; D not certain. The CDR3 has 15 amino acids. Looked up from germline, CDR1 is MDHEN and CDR2 is SYDVKM. The V gene lost 6 bases and the J gene lost 3 bases, with 15 bases spanning the gap. Here the CDR3 reads CASSLPTVYYNEQFF. CDR3 bases: TGTGCCAGCAGCCTACCCACAGTGTACTACAATGAGCAGTTCTTC.

This rearrangement joins TRBV15 to TRBJ2-3; D may be TRBD2 (5 bases). CDR1 and CDR2 from the germline V gene are LNHNV and YYDKDF (reference sequence). The CDR3 covers 14 residues. V was cut by 0 bases and J by 5 bases, with 9 bases left in between. The CDR3 DNA follows: TGTGCCACCAGCAGAGAGGATGCGGGAGATACGCAGTATTTT. Its protein product is CATSREDAGDTQYF. The full variable domain, with the rest looked up from reference TRBV15 and TRBJ2-3, is DAMVIQNPRYQVTQFGKPVTLSCSQTLNHNVMYWYQQKSSQAPKLLFHYYDKDFNNEADTPDNFQSRRPNTSFCFLDIRSPGLGDTAMYLCATSREDAGDTQYFGPGTRLTVL.

This clone appeared a single time. V and J are TRBV7-9 and TRBJ2-5; D possibly corresponds to TRBD2 (6 bases). Per germline, CDR1 SEHNR and CDR2 FQNEAQ (reference sequence). The germline V and J ends were trimmed by 2 bases and 3 bases, with 19 bases remaining between them. This CDR3 region has 17 residues. CDR3 amino acids: CASSLSPVGIAEETQYF. The CDR3 coding sequence is TGTGCCAGCAGCTTATCGCCGGTCGGGATAGCGGAAGAGACCCAGTACTTC.

The J gene is TRBJ1-5, the V gene TRBV28; 7 bases align to TRBD1. The junction had 9 bases not matched to a gene; V was cut back by 6 bases and J by 7 bases. There are 14 residues in the CDR3. CDR1 MDHEN and CDR2 SYDVKM come from the germline V gene. The CDR3 bases are TGTGCCAGCAGCCCTTCAGGGGGAGGCCAGCCCCAGCATTTT. This codes for CASSPSGGGQPQHF.

V gene TRBV29-1 combines with J gene TRBJ2-5, with D perhaps TRBD2 (5 bases). The CDR3 contains 15 residues. The germline V and J ends were trimmed by 8 bases and 4 bases, with 23 bases remaining between them. Germline CDR1 reads SQVTM; CDR2 reads ANQGSEA. The CDR3 DNA reads TGCAGCACTGATTCGGGATCCGGTCTGTCAGAGACCCAGTACTTC. Its translation is CSTDSGSGLSETQYF.

This clone was picked up a small number of times. The CDR3 DNA reads TGCGCCAGCAGCCAAGCAGGGGCTACTAGCACAGATACGCAGTATTTT. Amino acid sequence: CASSQAGATSTDTQYF. The chain combines TRBV4-3 with TRBJ2-3; tentative D call: TRBD1 (6 bases). Looked up from germline, CDR1 is LGHNA and CDR2 is YSLEER. The CDR3 sequence is 16 residues long. V was clipped by 1 base and J by 0 bases, with 11 bases between them.